The present T cell receptor (beta chain) was sequenced within a study of T cell responses to AZD1222 COVID-19 vaccine. Regarding the study as a whole: Samples come after the peak T cell response, not at day 14. Mostly white British, mostly female donors; authors suggested clonal diversity may be underestimated. The span of vaccine-associated CD4 TCRs extended across spike, with dominance at 160-218 and 743-854. Increased Spike-specific TCR breadth and depth were observed after two AZD1222 doses.

Germline loops: CDR1 GTSNPN, CDR2 SVGIG (reference sequence). V lost 0 bases and J lost 0, with 5 bases in between. This CDR3 comprises 13 residues. In the case of this clone: What it binds is not known.

The protocol was immunoSEQ multiplex PCR, while the TCRdb copy is restricted to in-frame clones and leaves out a portion. Here the sample spans around 110,000 clones, roughly 87% being singletons. This TCR was recovered from an adult in good health. Here the sequenced sample was peripheral blood, taken on day 0 of AZD1222 vaccination. This chain joins TRBV30 and TRBJ1-1; unclear D gene. In DNA form, the CDR3 reads TGTGCCTGGAGTGTATTCATGAACACTGAAGCTTTCTTT. Its protein product is CAWSVFMNTEAFF.